These 30 T cell receptor beta chains came from one sample sequenced in a study of cytomegalovirus exposure and HLA in healthy donors. In the PCR, 60 Vbeta and 13 Jbeta primers were used. Data came from immunoSEQ multiplex PCR; TCRdb stores just in-frame clones and leaves some out. The table has fewer than 200,000 clones, about 81% seen once; the top ten hold under 2%. The sample taken for sequencing was PBMCs. The receptors derive from a woman under 30 in good health and CMV-seronegative.

The chain combines TRBV7-9 with TRBJ2-7; the D is unclear. In germline, CDR1 is SEHNR, CDR2 FQNEAQ (reference sequence). This CDR3 comprises 13 residues. V lost 2 bases, J lost 0 bases, and 5 bases lay in between. The CDR3 sequence is CASSLPTSYEQYF. CDR3 sequence (DNA): TGTGCCAGCAGCTTACCTACCTCCTACGAGCAGTACTTC.

In its sample, this clone was seen once. The chain carries TRBV6-1 and TRBJ2-7; TRBD1 matches at 8 bases. Germline-derived CDR1 and CDR2 are MNHNS and SASEGT. The CDR3 loop spans 15 amino acids. V shed 5 bases and J 3 bases; nucleotides not matched to a gene: 9. The CDR3 nucleotides read TGTGCCAGCAGTCCCAGGACAGGGATAGACTACGAGCAGTACTTC. It translates to CASSPRTGIDYEQYF.

The genes are TRBV28 and TRBJ2-7, with D perhaps matching TRBD2 (6 bases). Germline CDR1 MDHEN, CDR2 SYDVKM. The V gene lost 5 bases and the J gene lost 1 base, with 9 bases spanning the gap. The CDR3 contains 13 residues. The CDR3, as DNA: TGTGCCAGCAGTGCTGGGGGGTCCTACGAGCAGTACTTC. It translates to CASSAGGSYEQYF.

The gene calls are TRBV6-1 and TRBJ2-2, with D perhaps TRBD2 (6 bases). CDR1 and CDR2 (germline): MNHNS, SASEGT. V lost 5 bases and J lost 6, with 13 bases in between. The CDR3 is made up of 14 amino acids. This chain's CDR3 is CASSTGLWAGELFF. The DNA for the CDR3 is TGTGCCAGCAGTACGGGACTCTGGGCCGGGGAGCTGTTTTTT.

The chain joins TRBV12-5 to TRBJ2-5, with 7 bases fitting TRBD1. Trimming at V came to 5 bases and at J to 5 bases, leaving 11 bases not matched to a gene. In germline, CDR1 is LGHNT, CDR2 FRNRAP. The CDR3 length is 15 residues. For the CDR3, the DNA is TGTGCTAGTGGTCCCGGACAGGCCCTTGGGGAGACCCAGTACTTC. The encoded protein is CASGPGQALGETQYF.

The genes are TRBV28 and TRBJ2-7; D remains unclear. Trimming shortened V by 4 bases and J by 0 bases, and 10 bases separated the two germline ends. This CDR3 contains 14 residues. Germline V gene data show CDR1 as MDHEN and CDR2 as SYDVKM. The CDR3 bases are TGTGCCAGCAGTTACAAGTGGAGCTCCTACGAGCAGTACTTC. This translates into CASSYKWSSYEQYF.

The rearrangement uses TRBV27 and TRBJ1-2; 7 nucleotides agree with TRBD1. The CDR3 is 16 residues long. The junction had 11 bases not matched to a gene; V was cut back by 3 bases and J by 4 bases. Per the germline V gene, CDR1 is MNHEY and CDR2 is SMNVEV (reference sequence). The CDR3 nucleotides read TGTGCCAGCAGTTTTAGGCAGGGGGTCGGTAGCTATGGCTACACCTTC. It codes for CASSFRQGVGSYGYTF.

V gene TRBV21-1 combines with J gene TRBJ2-1; whether TRBD2, the table's D call, matches the DNA was not checked. TRBV21-1 is deemed a pseudogene. CDR3 size: 14 residues. CDR3 DNA: TGTGCCAGCAGCCCCAGAGGGGGGGGGAATGAGCAGTTCTTC. Protein: CASSPRGGGNEQFF.

The genes are TRBV5-5 and TRBJ2-1; 7 nucleotides line up with TRBD2. This CDR3 spans 16 amino acids. Germline V gene lookup returns CDR1 SGHKS and CDR2 YYEKEE (reference sequence). Germline trimming cut 0 bases from V and 0 bases from J; bases unmatched to any gene: 3. The DNA of the CDR3 is TGTGCCAGCAGCTTGGCAATAGCGGGCTCCTACAATGAGCAGTTCTTC. It codes for CASSLAIAGSYNEQFF.

This sequence joins TRBV6-6 and TRBJ1-5; 10 bases fit TRBD1. V lost 6 bases, J lost 5 bases, and 7 bases stayed unmatched. Germline CDR1 MNHNY, CDR2 SVGAGI (reference sequence). This CDR3 has 15 amino acids. In nucleotides, the CDR3 is TGTGCCAGCAGGGGGTTTGGGACAGGGGATCAGCCCCAGCATTTT. Its translation is CASRGFGTGDQPQHF.

The rearrangement uses TRBV18 and TRBJ1-4, with 9 nucleotides matching TRBD1. V lost 6 bases, J lost 8 bases, and 7 bases stayed unmatched. Per germline, CDR1 KGHSH and CDR2 LQKENI. This CDR3 is 14 amino acids long. The chain's CDR3 is CASSQTGGSEKLFF. CDR3 nucleotide sequence: TGTGCCAGCTCCCAGACAGGGGGATCGGAAAAACTGTTTTTT.

V usage is TRBV5-6 and J usage is TRBJ2-2; D is ambiguous. This CDR3 has 13 residues. V lost 3 bases and J 0 bases, leaving 3 bases between the germline ends. Germline values: CDR1 SGHDT, CDR2 YYEEEE. As DNA, the CDR3 is TGTGCCAGCAGCTCCGCGAACACCGGGGAGCTGTTTTTT. As protein: CASSSANTGELFF.

This clone was seen once. This sequence joins TRBV4-1 and TRBJ2-3; D might be TRBD2 (5 bases). Germline CDR1 reads MGHRA; CDR2 reads YSYEKL. V lost 3 bases and J 0 bases, leaving 13 bases between the germline ends. The CDR3 spans 16 residues. The CDR3 DNA follows: TGCGCCAGCAGCCAGAGACGGGGTACTAGCACAGATACGCAGTATTTT. As protein: CASSQRRGTSTDTQYF.

V and J are TRBV6-5 and TRBJ1-2; maybe TRBD1 (5 bases). V shed 2 bases and J shed 8 bases, with 12 bases lying between them. CDR1 is MNHEY and CDR2 is SVGAGI in the germline V gene. The CDR3 covers 13 residues. The DNA for the CDR3 is TGTGCCAGCAGTTACCTGGCAGGGTCGGGCTACACCTTC. It codes for CASSYLAGSGYTF.

The chain recombines TRBV27 with TRBJ2-7; 8 bases agree with TRBD2. Losses at the gene ends were 6 bases for V and 6 bases for J; bases not matched to a gene: 13. From germline, CDR1 is MNHEY and CDR2 SMNVEV (reference sequence). The CDR3 has 15 residues. CDR3 DNA sequence: TGTGCCAGCAGAGAAGTAGCGGGAAGGCGGCGCGAGCAGTACTTC. Protein product: CASREVAGRRREQYF.

The chain carries TRBV28 and TRBJ2-2, with TRBD1 as a possible D gene (5 bases). Between the trimmed V and J ends, which lost 6 bases and 5 bases, there was a span of 16 bases. CDR1 is MDHEN, CDR2 SYDVKM, per germline. The CDR3 covers 15 residues. CDR3: CASRGAGGATGELFF. The CDR3 nucleotides read TGTGCCAGCAGAGGGGCCGGTGGAGCGACCGGGGAGCTGTTTTTT.

V usage is TRBV27 and J usage is TRBJ2-7, with 7 bases that match TRBD2. CDR3 size: 14 residues. In germline, CDR1 is MNHEY, CDR2 SMNVEV (reference sequence). J was trimmed by 2 bases and V by 6 bases; bases with no gene match: 7. CDR3 loop: CASRIGAGTYEQYF. CDR3 sequence (DNA): TGTGCCAGCAGAATCGGAGCGGGGACCTACGAGCAGTACTTC.

This clone was detected only a few times. V is TRBV7-9 and J is TRBJ2-2; D may be TRBD2 (5 bases). The germline V and J ends were trimmed by 5 bases and 6 bases, with 13 bases remaining between them. The CDR3 is 14 amino acids. Germline V CDR1 and CDR2: SEHNR, FQNEAQ (reference sequence). The CDR3 nucleotides read TGTGCCAGCAGCGCGGAGGTGGGGTCCGGGGAGCTGTTTTTT. Encoded protein: CASSAEVGSGELFF.

The J gene is TRBJ2-5, the V gene TRBV18; D uncertain. Trimming removed 2 bases from V and 0 bases from J, with 10 bases in between. There are 15 residues in the CDR3. CDR1 is KGHSH and CDR2 is LQKENI in the germline V gene. In DNA form, the CDR3 reads TGTGCCAGCTCACCAGGTAACTCGTACCAAGAGACCCAGTACTTC. Translation: CASSPGNSYQETQYF.

The V call is TRBV7-9, the J call TRBJ2-2; D is possibly TRBD1 (6 bases). Per the germline V gene, CDR1 is SEHNR and CDR2 is FQNEAQ (reference sequence). The CDR3 consists of 17 residues. The V end lost 2 bases, the J end lost 5 bases, and 18 bases lay between the germline ends. In nucleotides, the CDR3 is TGTGCCAGCAGCTTAAGGACACGCAGGGGATGGACCGGGGAGCTGTTTTTT. Protein sequence: CASSLRTRRGWTGELFF.

The chain employs TRBV6-5 and TRBJ1-6; D remains unclear. In germline, CDR1 is MNHEY, CDR2 SVGAGI. CDR3 length equals 15 residues. Trimming left V 2 bases short and J 0 bases short, with 5 bases between. This chain's CDR3 is CASSYGSSYNSPLHF. As DNA, the CDR3 is TGTGCCAGCAGTTACGGGAGCTCCTATAATTCACCCCTCCACTTT.

The DNA for the CDR3 is TGTGCCAGCAGTACACTAGCGGAAGGGGTTAAGTGGGAGCTGTTTTTT. Its translation: CASSTLAEGVKWELFF. The gene calls are TRBV27 and TRBJ2-2; 8 bases are a match to TRBD2. V lost 5 bases to trimming and J lost 9 bases; unmatched junction nucleotides: 14. Germline CDR1 and CDR2: MNHEY and SMNVEV (reference sequence). This CDR3 spans 16 amino acids.

The genes are TRBV29-1 and TRBJ1-1; 7 nucleotides agree with TRBD1. Germline trimming cut 5 bases from V and 1 base from J; bases unmatched to any gene: 13. CDR3 length: 16 residues. CDR1 and CDR2 (germline): SQVTM, ANQGSEA. In DNA form, the CDR3 reads TGCAGCGTTCTCGATCGACAGGGTTCATGGAACACTGAAGCTTTCTTT. Translation gives CSVLDRQGSWNTEAFF.

The genes are TRBV7-6 and TRBJ2-6; D possibly corresponds to TRBD1 (6 bases). The CDR3 spans 17 residues. Trimming stripped 1 base from V and 2 bases from J, with 12 bases between. Germline V lookup: CDR1 SGHVS, CDR2 FNYEAQ. The CDR3 DNA sequence: TGTGCCAGCAGCTTAGTGGTGGCAGGGGCTGGGGCCAACGTCCTGACTTTC. It specifies CASSLVVAGAGANVLTF.

The chain combines TRBV28 with TRBJ1-1; D call uncertain. The ends were cut back, 7 bases at V and 7 bases at J, with 10 bases in the middle. This CDR3 region has 11 residues. CDR1 MDHEN and CDR2 SYDVKM come from the germline V gene. CDR3 sequence (DNA): TGTGCCAGCAAGAGAGTCGGTGAAGCTTTCTTT. Translation gives CASKRVGEAFF.

The chain joins TRBV2 to TRBJ1-2; D perhaps matches TRBD1 (6 bases). The CDR3 contains 14 residues. The V end lost 10 bases, the J end lost 4 bases, and 19 bases lay between the germline ends. Germline V gives CDR1 SNHLY, CDR2 FYNNEI. CDR3 DNA: TGTGCCACACAAAAGGACAGACAGATCTATGGCTACACCTTC. Translated: CATQKDRQIYGYTF.

The J gene is TRBJ1-1, the V gene TRBV5-4; D call uncertain. Germline lookup yields CDR1 SGHNT and CDR2 YYREEE (reference sequence). Trimming took off 4 bases at V and 5 bases at J, with 12 bases between the two ends. The CDR3 length is 13 residues. DNA for the CDR3: TGTGCCAGCAGCCCGGTGACGGAGACTGAAGCTTTCTTT. It encodes CASSPVTETEAFF.

This rearrangement joins TRBV7-4 to TRBJ2-5; 7 bases fit TRBD1. CDR3 length equals 16 residues. Germline V gene lookup returns CDR1 SGHVT and CDR2 SQSDAQ. V trimming: 5 bases; J trimming: 1 base; junction bases outside the gene matches: 10. Here the CDR3 DNA reads TGTGCCAGCAGCCCCCGGACAGGCACACCCCAAGAGACCCAGTACTTC. Translated: CASSPRTGTPQETQYF. Filled out from reference TRBV7-4 and TRBJ2-5, the complete variable domain reads GAGVSQSPRYKVAKRGRDVALRCDSISGHVTLYWYRQTLGQGSEVLTYSQSDAQRDKSGRPSGRFSAERPERSVSTLKIQRTEQGDSAVYLCASSPRTGTPQETQYFGPGTRLLVL.

The V call is TRBV7-9, the J call TRBJ2-2; D unresolved. CDR1 SEHNR and CDR2 FQNEAQ come from the germline V gene (reference sequence). CDR3 length equals 15 residues. V was cut by 7 bases and J by 2 bases, with 14 bases left in between. Here the CDR3 DNA reads TGTGCCAGCACCCCAGAGGCGGCCAACACCGGGGAGCTGTTTTTT. This codes for CASTPEAANTGELFF.

The rearrangement uses TRBV28 and TRBJ2-5, with TRBD1 identical over 7 bases. CDR1 and CDR2 (germline): MDHEN, SYDVKM. V gave up 10 bases and J gave up 4 bases; unmatched junction bases: 15. The CDR3 is 15 amino acids. This CDR3 is CATQLLGSGGETQYF. In DNA, the CDR3 is TGTGCCACCCAGCTCCTGGGATCAGGGGGAGAGACCCAGTACTTC.